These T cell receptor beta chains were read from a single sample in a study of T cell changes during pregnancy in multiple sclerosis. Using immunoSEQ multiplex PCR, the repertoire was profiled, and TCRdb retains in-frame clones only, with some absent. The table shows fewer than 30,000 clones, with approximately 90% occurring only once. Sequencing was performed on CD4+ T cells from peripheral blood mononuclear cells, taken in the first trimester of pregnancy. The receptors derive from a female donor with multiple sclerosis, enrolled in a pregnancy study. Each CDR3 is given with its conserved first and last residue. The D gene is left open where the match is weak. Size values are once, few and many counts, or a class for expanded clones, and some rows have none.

CDR3 protein: CASSPTGHQPQHF
CDR3 DNA: TGTGCCAGCTCCCCGACAGGGCATCAGCCCCAGCATTTT
V gene: TRBV28
J gene: TRBJ1-5
clone size: .
D gene: TRBD1

CDR3 protein: CASSSLLAGGPPDTQYF
CDR3 DNA: TGTGCCAGCAGCTCATTACTAGCGGGGGGGCCTCCAGATACGCAGTATTTT
V gene: TRBV5-4
J gene: TRBJ2-3
clone size: .
D gene: TRBD2

CDR3 protein: CASSYSGGDTEAFF
CDR3 DNA: TGTGCCAGCAGTTACTCGGGGGGTGACACTGAAGCTTTCTTT
V gene: TRBV6-6
J gene: TRBJ1-1
clone size: .
D gene: .

CDR3 protein: CASRLFGVRLAGNTDTQYF
CDR3 DNA: TGTGCCAGCAGACTATTCGGCGTCCGACTAGCGGGGAACACAGATACGCAGTATTTT
V gene: TRBV27
J gene: TRBJ2-3
clone size: once
D gene: TRBD2

CDR3 protein: CSATLGGIEKLFF
CDR3 DNA: TGCAGCGCCACTCTGGGGGGGATTGAAAAACTGTTTTTT
V gene: TRBV29-1
J gene: TRBJ1-4
clone size: .
D gene: .

CDR3 protein: CASRPGVNTGELFF
CDR3 DNA: TGTGCCAGCAGGCCAGGTGTGAACACCGGGGAGCTGTTTTTT
V gene: TRBV7-2
J gene: TRBJ2-2
clone size: .
D gene: .

CDR3 protein: CASSPGRRAGAQETQYF
CDR3 DNA: TGTGCCAGCAGCCCTGGGAGGAGAGCGGGGGCCCAAGAGACCCAGTACTTC
V gene: TRBV9
J gene: TRBJ2-5
clone size: .
D gene: TRBD2

CDR3 protein: CASSPIRGPEGYTF
CDR3 DNA: TGTGCCAGCTCGCCGATCAGGGGCCCTGAGGGCTACACCTTC
V gene: TRBV18
J gene: TRBJ1-2
clone size: .
D gene: .

CDR3 protein: CAISDPGTQETQYF
CDR3 DNA: TGTGCCATCAGTGACCCGGGAACCCAAGAGACCCAGTACTTC
V gene: TRBV10-3
J gene: TRBJ2-5
clone size: .
D gene: .

CDR3 protein: CASSIWRINQPQHF
CDR3 DNA: TGTGCCAGTAGTATCTGGAGGATCAATCAGCCCCAGCATTTT
V gene: TRBV19
J gene: TRBJ1-5
clone size: .
D gene: .

CDR3 protein: CASSSQRAGYGYTF
CDR3 DNA: TGTGCCAGCAGTTCACAAAGAGCGGGGTATGGCTACACCTTC
V gene: TRBV27
J gene: TRBJ1-2
clone size: .
D gene: .

CDR3 protein: CASSQGDIRLNTEAFF
CDR3 DNA: TGCGCCAGCAGCCAAGGGGACATACGACTCAACACTGAAGCTTTCTTT
V gene: TRBV4-1
J gene: TRBJ1-1
clone size: .
D gene: .

CDR3 protein: CASSRDSSSGNTIYF
CDR3 DNA: TGTGCCAGCAGTCGCGACAGTAGCTCTGGAAACACCATATATTTT
V gene: TRBV5-4
J gene: TRBJ1-3
clone size: .
D gene: .

CDR3 protein: CAWSIFGSGYTF
CDR3 DNA: TGTGCCTGGAGTATTTTTGGGAGTGGCTACACCTTC
V gene: TRBV30
J gene: TRBJ1-2
clone size: .
D gene: .

CDR3 protein: CASSKTGTGYF
CDR3 DNA: TGTGCCAGCAGCAAAACCGGGACAGGGTACTTT
V gene: TRBV21-1
J gene: TRBJ2-3
clone size: few
D gene: .

CDR3 protein: CASRERGGPDEQYF
CDR3 DNA: TGTGCCAGCAGGGAGCGGGGGGGCCCGGACGAGCAGTACTTC
V gene: TRBV28
J gene: TRBJ2-7
clone size: .
D gene: TRBD2

CDR3 protein: CASSLRTSGGASRTDTQYF
CDR3 DNA: TGTGCCAGCAGCTTAAGGACTAGCGGGGGGGCCTCACGTACAGATACGCAGTATTTT
V gene: TRBV7-2
J gene: TRBJ2-3
clone size: .
D gene: TRBD2

CDR3 protein: CASSNSRADGELFF
CDR3 DNA: TGTGCCAGCTCCAACAGCCGAGCGGACGGGGAGCTGTTTTTT
V gene: TRBV18
J gene: TRBJ2-2
clone size: .
D gene: .

CDR3 protein: CASSQVISGGYNEQFF
CDR3 DNA: TGCGCCAGCAGCCAAGTAATCAGCGGGGGCTACAATGAGCAGTTCTTC
V gene: TRBV4-3
J gene: TRBJ2-1
clone size: .
D gene: TRBD2

CDR3 protein: CASSHPIALATRGGYTF
CDR3 DNA: TGTGCCAGCAGCCATCCGATAGCCCTGGCAACCAGGGGAGGCTACACCTTC
V gene: TRBV11-2
J gene: TRBJ1-2
clone size: .
D gene: .

CDR3 protein: CASSPRQGSSYNEQFF
CDR3 DNA: TGTGCTAGCAGCCCGAGACAGGGGAGCTCCTACAATGAGCAGTTCTTC
V gene: TRBV7-7
J gene: TRBJ2-1
clone size: .
D gene: TRBD1

CDR3 protein: CASSLSYYNEQFF
CDR3 DNA: TGTGCTAGCAGCCTATCCTACTACAATGAGCAGTTCTTC
V gene: TRBV7-7
J gene: TRBJ2-1
clone size: .
D gene: .

CDR3 protein: CSGGGGSTEAFF
CDR3 DNA: TGCAGCGGTGGCGGGGGTAGCACTGAAGCTTTCTTT
V gene: TRBV29-1
J gene: TRBJ1-1
clone size: once
D gene: .

CDR3 protein: CATQTPHGGRYGYTF
CDR3 DNA: TGTGCCACCCAAACCCCCCATGGGGGGAGGTATGGCTACACCTTC
V gene: TRBV19
J gene: TRBJ1-2
clone size: .
D gene: .

CDR3 protein: CASSLGGTGSYEQYF
CDR3 DNA: TGTGCCAGCAGCTTGGGCGGGACAGGGTCCTACGAGCAGTACTTC
V gene: TRBV7-9
J gene: TRBJ2-7
clone size: .
D gene: TRBD1

CDR3 protein: CASSGQGVRSTEAFF
CDR3 DNA: TGTGCCAGCAGCGGCCAGGGGGTCAGGAGCACTGAAGCTTTCTTT
V gene: TRBV2
J gene: TRBJ1-1
clone size: .
D gene: TRBD1

CDR3 protein: CASSQGPGQGRPQHF
CDR3 DNA: TGCGCCAGCAGCCAAGGCCCAGGACAGGGCCGTCCCCAGCATTTT
V gene: TRBV4-1
J gene: TRBJ1-5
clone size: .
D gene: TRBD1

CDR3 protein: CASSLGSPYNEQFF
CDR3 DNA: TGCGCCAGCAGCTTGGGGAGCCCCTACAATGAGCAGTTCTTC
V gene: TRBV5-1
J gene: TRBJ2-1
clone size: .
D gene: .

CDR3 protein: CASSQGRNYGYTF
CDR3 DNA: TGTGCCAGTAGTCAGGGGCGAAACTATGGCTACACCTTC
V gene: TRBV19
J gene: TRBJ1-2
clone size: .
D gene: .

CDR3 protein: CASSRRGADTQYF
CDR3 DNA: TGTGCCAGCAGCAGGCGGGGGGCAGATACGCAGTATTTT
V gene: TRBV5-4
J gene: TRBJ2-3
clone size: .
D gene: TRBD2

CDR3 protein: CASSTLTGGELFF
CDR3 DNA: TGTGCCAGCAGCACTCTGACAGGCGGGGAGCTGTTTTTT
V gene: TRBV7-2
J gene: TRBJ2-2
clone size: once
D gene: .

CDR3 protein: CAWSPQASAYGYTF
CDR3 DNA: TGTGCCTGGAGCCCCCAGGCCTCGGCCTATGGCTACACCTTC
V gene: TRBV30
J gene: TRBJ1-2
clone size: .
D gene: .

CDR3 protein: CASSASGADYNEQFF
CDR3 DNA: TGTGCCAGCAGCGCTAGCGGGGCAGATTACAATGAGCAGTTCTTC
V gene: TRBV9
J gene: TRBJ2-1
clone size: .
D gene: TRBD2

CDR3 protein: CASSFQNTEAFF
CDR3 DNA: TGTGCCAGCAGCTTTCAGAACACTGAAGCTTTCTTT
V gene: TRBV7-9
J gene: TRBJ1-1
clone size: .
D gene: .

CDR3 protein: CASSSRPETEAFF
CDR3 DNA: TGCGCCAGCAGCTCGAGGCCAGAAACTGAAGCTTTCTTT
V gene: TRBV5-1
J gene: TRBJ1-1
clone size: .
D gene: .

CDR3 protein: CASSLAAGGMSGGYTF
CDR3 DNA: TGCGCCAGCAGCTTGGCCGCAGGGGGCATGTCGGGAGGCTACACCTTC
V gene: TRBV5-1
J gene: TRBJ1-2
clone size: .
D gene: TRBD1

CDR3 protein: CASSFSGDTEAFF
CDR3 DNA: TGTGCCAGCAGCTTTTCAGGGGACACTGAAGCTTTCTTT
V gene: TRBV7-9
J gene: TRBJ1-1
clone size: .
D gene: .

CDR3 protein: CASSLLGLEAPLHF
CDR3 DNA: TGTGCCAGCAGCTTGCTAGGTCTAGAGGCACCCCTCCACTTT
V gene: TRBV5-6
J gene: TRBJ1-6
clone size: .
D gene: .

CDR3 protein: CASSYRETGRYGEQYF
CDR3 DNA: TGTGCCAGCAGTTATAGGGAAACAGGGAGATACGGCGAGCAGTACTTC
V gene: TRBV6-6
J gene: TRBJ2-7
clone size: .
D gene: .

CDR3 protein: CSVQNTEAFF
CDR3 DNA: TGCAGCGTTCAGAACACTGAAGCTTTCTTT
V gene: TRBV29-1
J gene: TRBJ1-1
clone size: few
D gene: .

CDR3 protein: CASSLRGSQGPNQPQHF
CDR3 DNA: TGTGCCAGCAGCTTGCGGGGCTCGCAGGGGCCTAATCAGCCCCAGCATTTT
V gene: TRBV5-6
J gene: TRBJ1-5
clone size: .
D gene: .

CDR3 protein: CASSLRQGRYTGELFF
CDR3 DNA: TGTGCCAGCAGCTTACGTCAGGGAAGGTACACCGGGGAGCTGTTTTTT
V gene: TRBV11-3
J gene: TRBJ2-2
clone size: .
D gene: .

CDR3 protein: CASRPGMTGNEQFF
CDR3 DNA: TGTGCAAGCAGACCCGGGATGACGGGTAATGAGCAGTTCTTC
V gene: TRBV2
J gene: TRBJ2-1
clone size: .
D gene: .

CDR3 protein: CASSLMGLKNQPQHF
CDR3 DNA: TGTGCCAGCAGCTTAATGGGCCTCAAGAATCAGCCCCAGCATTTT
V gene: TRBV11-2
J gene: TRBJ1-5
clone size: .
D gene: .

CDR3 protein: CASSTRPAGGVTDTQYF
CDR3 DNA: TGCGCCAGCAGCACTCGTCCAGCGGGGGGGGTCACAGATACGCAGTATTTT
V gene: TRBV5-1
J gene: TRBJ2-3
clone size: .
D gene: TRBD2

CDR3 protein: CASSLQSLGGTEAFF
CDR3 DNA: TGCGCCAGCAGCTTGCAGAGCTTGGGGGGGACTGAAGCTTTCTTT
V gene: TRBV5-1
J gene: TRBJ1-1
clone size: .
D gene: .

CDR3 protein: CASSQGTGNWLREKLFF
CDR3 DNA: TGTGCCAGCTCACAAGGGACAGGGAATTGGTTGCGTGAAAAACTGTTTTTT
V gene: TRBV18
J gene: TRBJ1-4
clone size: .
D gene: TRBD1

CDR3 protein: CSAYRAEAFF
CDR3 DNA: TGCAGTGCCTACCGCGCTGAAGCTTTCTTT
V gene: TRBV20-1
J gene: TRBJ1-1
clone size: .
D gene: .

CDR3 protein: CSVDSGVGDYEQYF
CDR3 DNA: TGCAGCGTTGATTCGGGGGTAGGGGACTACGAGCAGTACTTC
V gene: TRBV29-1
J gene: TRBJ2-7
clone size: .
D gene: .

CDR3 protein: CASSFGTSGGRTGELFF
CDR3 DNA: TGTGCCAGCAGTTTTGGAACTAGCGGGGGGAGGACCGGGGAGCTGTTTTTT
V gene: TRBV27
J gene: TRBJ2-2
clone size: .
D gene: TRBD2

CDR3 protein: CASSPSGQGETQYF
CDR3 DNA: TGTGCCAGCTCACCATCAGGCCAGGGAGAGACCCAGTACTTC
V gene: TRBV18
J gene: TRBJ2-5
clone size: .
D gene: .

CDR3 protein: CASQQGALWNEKLFF
CDR3 DNA: TGTGCCAGCCAACAGGGGGCTTTATGGAATGAAAAACTGTTTTTT
V gene: TRBV19
J gene: TRBJ1-4
clone size: .
D gene: TRBD1

CDR3 protein: CASSLSVGAGRETQYF
CDR3 DNA: TGCGCCAGCAGCTTGTCGGTTGGGGCAGGGCGAGAGACCCAGTACTTC
V gene: TRBV5-1
J gene: TRBJ2-5
clone size: .
D gene: .

CDR3 protein: CAWSQGSYNEQFF
CDR3 DNA: TGTGCCTGGAGTCAGGGCTCCTACAATGAGCAGTTCTTC
V gene: TRBV30
J gene: TRBJ2-1
clone size: .
D gene: .

CDR3 protein: CASSLKVGGVHPARYEQYF
CDR3 DNA: TGTGCCAGCAGCTTGAAGGTGGGGGGGGTTCATCCCGCCCGTTACGAGCAGTACTTC
V gene: TRBV5-6
J gene: TRBJ2-7
clone size: .
D gene: TRBD2

CDR3 protein: CASSLEVPPNEQYF
CDR3 DNA: TGTGCCAGCAGCTTAGAGGTTCCTCCTAACGAGCAGTACTTC
V gene: TRBV5-4
J gene: TRBJ2-7
clone size: .
D gene: .

CDR3 protein: CASSLGSGGRNEQFF
CDR3 DNA: TGTGCCAGCAGCTTAGGTAGCGGGGGGCGGAATGAGCAGTTCTTC
V gene: TRBV11-3
J gene: TRBJ2-1
clone size: once
D gene: TRBD2

CDR3 protein: CASSEIRDLQEYF
CDR3 DNA: TGTGCCAGCAGTGAAATACGGGACTTACAGGAGTACTTC
V gene: TRBV2
J gene: TRBJ2-7
clone size: .
D gene: .

CDR3 protein: CATANRDRLEAFF
CDR3 DNA: TGTGCCACCGCAAACCGGGACAGACTCGAAGCTTTCTTT
V gene: TRBV19
J gene: TRBJ1-1
clone size: .
D gene: TRBD1

CDR3 protein: CSAGAGANVLTF
CDR3 DNA: TGCAGCGCAGGGGCTGGGGCCAACGTCCTAACTTTC
V gene: TRBV29-1
J gene: TRBJ2-6
clone size: once
D gene: .